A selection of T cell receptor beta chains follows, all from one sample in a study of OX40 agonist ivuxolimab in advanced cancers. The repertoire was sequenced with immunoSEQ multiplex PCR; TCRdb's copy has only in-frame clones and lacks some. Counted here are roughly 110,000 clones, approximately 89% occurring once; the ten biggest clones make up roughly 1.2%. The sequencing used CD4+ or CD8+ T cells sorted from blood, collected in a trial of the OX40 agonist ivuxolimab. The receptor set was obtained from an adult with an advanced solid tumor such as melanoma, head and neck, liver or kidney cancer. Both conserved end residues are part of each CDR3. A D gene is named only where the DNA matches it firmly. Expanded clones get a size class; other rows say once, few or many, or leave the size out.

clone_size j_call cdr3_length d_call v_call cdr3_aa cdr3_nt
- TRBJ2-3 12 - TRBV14 CASSSVGDTQYF TGTGCCAGCAGCTCAGTGGGAGATACGCAGTATTTT
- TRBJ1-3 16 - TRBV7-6 CASSLAQTGPGNTIYF TGTGCCAGCAGCTTAGCCCAAACAGGTCCTGGAAACACCATATATTTT
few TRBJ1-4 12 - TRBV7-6 CASSGDSEKLFF TGTGCCAGCAGCGGAGACAGTGAAAAACTGTTTTTT
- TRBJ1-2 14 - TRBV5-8 CASSGGGVYYGYTF TGTGCCAGCTCTGGGGGGGGAGTCTACTATGGCTACACCTTC
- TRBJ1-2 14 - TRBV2 CASSEGSRGGGYTF TGTGCCAGCAGTGAAGGAAGCAGGGGCGGTGGCTACACCTTC
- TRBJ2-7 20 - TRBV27 CASSLKMMIPGQPFSYEQYF TGTGCCAGCAGCCTTAAAATGATGATCCCGGGGCAGCCCTTCTCCTACGAGCAGTACTTC
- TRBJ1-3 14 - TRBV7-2 CASSPVGPGNTIYF TGTGCCAGCAGCCCTGTAGGGCCTGGAAACACCATATATTTT
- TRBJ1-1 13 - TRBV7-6 CASSPRERGEAFF TGTGCCAGCAGCCCCCGCGAGAGGGGGGAAGCTTTCTTT
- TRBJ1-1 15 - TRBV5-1 CASSHREAMNTEAFF TGCGCCAGCAGCCACAGGGAAGCCATGAACACTGAAGCTTTCTTT
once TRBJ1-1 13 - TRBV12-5 CASGLVMGGEAFF TGTGCTAGTGGTTTGGTAATGGGCGGCGAAGCTTTCTTT
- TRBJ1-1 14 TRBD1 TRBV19 CASSLGQEATEAFF TGTGCCAGTAGCCTAGGACAGGAAGCTACTGAAGCTTTCTTT
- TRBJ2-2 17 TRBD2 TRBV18 CASSRTSGRDTPGELFF TGTGCCAGCTCACGGACTAGCGGGAGGGATACTCCCGGGGAGCTGTTTTTT
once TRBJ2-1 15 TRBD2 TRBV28 CASSSSGFSYNEQFF TGTGCCAGCAGTTCTAGCGGGTTTTCTTACAATGAGCAGTTCTTC
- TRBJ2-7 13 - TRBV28 CASIGATSYEQYF TGTGCCAGCATAGGGGCCACCTCCTACGAGCAGTACTTC
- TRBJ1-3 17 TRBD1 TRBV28 CASSLWTGGISGNTIYF TGTGCCAGCAGTCTCTGGACAGGGGGGATCTCTGGAAACACCATATATTTT
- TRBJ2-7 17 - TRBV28 CASTVSGDSGPSYEQYF TGTGCCAGCACCGTTTCGGGGGATAGCGGTCCCTCCTACGAGCAGTACTTC
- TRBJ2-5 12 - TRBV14 CASSRGLETQYF TGTGCCAGTAGTCGAGGGCTTGAGACCCAGTACTTC
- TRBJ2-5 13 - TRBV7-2 CASTSRLDETQYF TGTGCCAGCACTTCCAGGCTAGATGAGACCCAGTACTTC
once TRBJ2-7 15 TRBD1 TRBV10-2 CASSDRGLGTGEQYF TGCGCCAGCAGCGACAGGGGGCTGGGCACAGGCGAGCAGTACTTC
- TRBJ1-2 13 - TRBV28 CASSLPSNYGYTF TGTGCCAGCAGTTTACCTTCTAACTATGGCTACACCTTC
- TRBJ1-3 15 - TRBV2 CASIIPEGIGNTIYF TGTGCCAGCATAATCCCAGAGGGGATTGGAAACACCATATATTTT
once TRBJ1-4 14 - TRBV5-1 CASSLDNPNEKLFF TGCGCCAGCAGCTTGGATAACCCGAATGAAAAACTGTTTTTT
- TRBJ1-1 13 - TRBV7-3 CASSLGGTTEAFF TGTGCCAGCAGCTTAGGGGGAACCACTGAAGCTTTCTTT
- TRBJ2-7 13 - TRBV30 CAWSPGGDYEQYF TGTGCCTGGAGTCCTGGCGGAGACTACGAGCAGTACTTC
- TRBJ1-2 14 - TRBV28 CASSTLNRLYGYTF TGTGCCAGCAGTACCCTCAACAGGCTCTATGGCTACACCTTC
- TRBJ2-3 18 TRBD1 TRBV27 CASSPAGQGRMGTDTQYF TGTGCCAGCAGTCCCGCGGGACAGGGGAGGATGGGCACAGATACGCAGTATTTT
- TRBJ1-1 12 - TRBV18 CASSTTHTEAFF TGTGCCAGCTCAACTACACACACTGAAGCTTTCTTT
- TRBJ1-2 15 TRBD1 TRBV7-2 CASSLLTQGSLGYTF TGTGCCAGCAGCTTACTTACACAGGGGAGCCTCGGCTACACCTTC
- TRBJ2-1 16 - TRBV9 CASSVRGSGAYNEQFF TGTGCCAGCAGCGTAAGGGGGAGCGGAGCTTACAATGAGCAGTTCTTC
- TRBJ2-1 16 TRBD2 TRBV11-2 CASSLEGLAGWDEQFF TGTGCCAGCAGCTTAGAAGGACTAGCGGGATGGGATGAGCAGTTCTTC
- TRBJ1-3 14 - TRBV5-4 CASSDTGSGNTIYF TGTGCCAGCAGCGACACAGGGTCTGGAAACACCATATATTTT
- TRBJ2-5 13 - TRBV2 CASSEAWGETQYF TGTGCCAGCAGTGAAGCTTGGGGGGAGACCCAGTACTTC
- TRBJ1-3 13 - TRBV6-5 CASRTFSGNTIYF TGTGCCAGCAGAACCTTCTCTGGAAACACCATATATTTT
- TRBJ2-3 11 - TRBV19 CASSRTDTQYF TGTGCCAGTAGTCGGACAGATACGCAGTATTTT
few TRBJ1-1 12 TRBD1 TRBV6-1 CASSLTGGRAFF TGTGCCAGCAGTTTGACAGGGGGAAGAGCTTTCTTT
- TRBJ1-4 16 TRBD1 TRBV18 CASSPNSRQGNEKLFF TGTGCCAGCTCACCCAACAGTCGACAGGGTAATGAAAAACTGTTTTTT